This TCR beta chain originates from a study of T cell repertoires in cytomegalovirus infection. Study-level background: HLA-B-restricted CMV epitopes that are well studied, plus recently identified HLA-C-restricted ones, were used by the study. From public TCR beta signatures came an indication of both CMV infection and matching HLA type.

Findings and limits, study-wide: Accumulated public TCR beta family frequency recognized individuals carrying CMV together with the relevant HLA.

Only a few counts were recorded for this clonotype. Its antigen remains unknown. Trimming removed 1 base from V and 8 bases from J, with 8 bases in between. CDR1 and CDR2 from the germline V gene are SEHNR and FQNEAQ (reference sequence). The CDR3 is 12 residues long. TCRdb reprocessed the reads via MiXCR and lists one record per CDR3 protein. This table has approximately 910,000 distinct CDR3 sequences, around 32% appearing once. This chain connects TRBV7-9 to TRBJ1-1; D gene uncertain. This sample comprised cultured CD8+ T cells from PBMCs, obtained from culture after CMV antigen stimulation. The receptor comes from a human donor in good health (CMV status not recorded). Some clones in this sample may be carry-over from other donors' samples. Here the CDR3 DNA reads TGTGCCAGCAGCTTAGTTGGCCAGGAAGCTTTCTTT. It yields the protein CASSLVGQEAFF.